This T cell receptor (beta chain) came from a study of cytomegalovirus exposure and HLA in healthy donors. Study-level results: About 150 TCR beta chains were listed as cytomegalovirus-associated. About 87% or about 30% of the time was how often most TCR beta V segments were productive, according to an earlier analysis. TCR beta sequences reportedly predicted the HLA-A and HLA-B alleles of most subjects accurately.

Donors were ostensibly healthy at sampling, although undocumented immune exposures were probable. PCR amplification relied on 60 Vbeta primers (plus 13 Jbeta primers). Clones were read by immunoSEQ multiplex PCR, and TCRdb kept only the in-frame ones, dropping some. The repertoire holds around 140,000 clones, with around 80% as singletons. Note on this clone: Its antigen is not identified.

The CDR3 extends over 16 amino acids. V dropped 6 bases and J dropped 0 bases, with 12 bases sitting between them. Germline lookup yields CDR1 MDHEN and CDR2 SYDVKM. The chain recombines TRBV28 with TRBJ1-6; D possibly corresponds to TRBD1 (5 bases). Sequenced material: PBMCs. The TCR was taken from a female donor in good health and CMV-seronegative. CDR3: CASRPAGISYNSPLHF. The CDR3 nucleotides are TGTGCCAGCAGACCCGCAGGGATCTCCTATAATTCACCCCTCCACTTT.